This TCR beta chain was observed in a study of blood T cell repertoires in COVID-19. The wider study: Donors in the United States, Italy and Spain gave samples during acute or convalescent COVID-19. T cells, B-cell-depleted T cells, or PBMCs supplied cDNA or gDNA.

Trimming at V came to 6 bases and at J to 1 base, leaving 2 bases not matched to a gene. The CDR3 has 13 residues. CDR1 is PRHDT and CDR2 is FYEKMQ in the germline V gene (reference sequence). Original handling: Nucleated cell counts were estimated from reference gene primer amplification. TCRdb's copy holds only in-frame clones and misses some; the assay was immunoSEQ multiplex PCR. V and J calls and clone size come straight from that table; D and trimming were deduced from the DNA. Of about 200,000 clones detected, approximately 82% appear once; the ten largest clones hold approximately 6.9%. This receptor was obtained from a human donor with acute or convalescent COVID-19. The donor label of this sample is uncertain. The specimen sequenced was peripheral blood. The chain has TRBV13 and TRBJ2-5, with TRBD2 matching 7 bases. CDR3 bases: TGTGCCAGCAGGATAGCGGGCCAAGAGACCCAGTACTTC. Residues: CASRIAGQETQYF. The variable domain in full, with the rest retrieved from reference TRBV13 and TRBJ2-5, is AAGVIQSPRHLIKEKRETATLKCYPIPRHDTVYWYQQGPGQDPQFLISFYEKMQSDKGSIPDRFSAQQFSDYHSELNMSSLELGDSALYFCASRIAGQETQYFGPGTRLLVL.